The entry below gives a single T cell receptor beta chain sequence along with its context. The RNA input was roughly 0.45 to 1 ug, and it was reverse transcribed with random hexamers. TCRdb re-called the immunoSEQ multiplex PCR reads through MiXCR, storing one row per CDR3 protein. Here the sample spans fewer than 80,000 distinct CDR3 sequences, approximately 94% being singletons. The data originate from a study of CD8 T cells in Susac syndrome. The germline V gene encodes CDR1 SGHTA and CDR2 FQGNSA. With 1 base removed from V and 6 bases from J, the gap between germline ends came to 11 bases. CDR3 length equals 14 residues.

The V call is TRBV7-2, the J call TRBJ2-3; no clear D gene. The sequence was obtained from a human donor with Susac syndrome. The sample taken for sequencing was CD8+ T cells from PBMCs. CDR3 protein: CASSLDQPSDTQYF. The CDR3 coding sequence is TGTGCCAGCAGCTTAGACCAGCCTTCTGATACGCAGTATTTT.